These 6 T cell receptor beta chains came from one sample sequenced in a study of blood T cells in healthy people across ages. Alongside a J-beta primer mix, a sample-barcoded 5' primer served in a second PCR lasting roughly 7 to 11 cycles. Each CDR3 protein is one row after TCRdb ran MiXCR on the 5' RACE reads. The sample gives hundreds of thousands of distinct CDR3 sequences, around half of which show up once; approximately 41% is in the top ten. Material for sequencing was blood. These receptors were taken from a man of 80 years or more in good health.

This chain connects TRBV11-2 to TRBJ1-2; 10 nucleotides align to TRBD1. Trimming took 3 bases from V and 7 from J; bases not matched to a gene: 8. CDR3 size: 15 residues. Germline-derived CDR1 and CDR2 are SGHAT and FQNNGV. The CDR3 DNA reads as TGTGCCAGCAGCTTGATCCGGGACAGGGGTGGTGGCTACACCTTC. It yields the protein CASSLIRDRGGGYTF.

The V and J genes are TRBV12-3 or TRBV12-4 and TRBJ2-1; TRBD1 might be the D (6 bases). The V gene lost 6 bases and the J gene lost 10 bases, with 16 bases spanning the gap. CDR3 length equals 13 residues. Here the CDR3 reads CASSLQQGLEQFF. Written as DNA, the CDR3 is TGTGCCAGCAGCCTCCAACAGGGTCTAGAGCAGTTCTTC.

This clonotype was counted only a few times. This chain joins TRBV12-3 or TRBV12-4 and TRBJ2-5, with TRBD1 identical over 7 bases. V dropped 5 bases and J dropped 7; count of bases not matched to a gene: 10. This CDR3 contains 14 residues. The CDR3 sequence is CASSETGMVRTQYF. The CDR3 DNA follows: TGTGCCAGCAGTGAGACAGGGATGGTGCGGACCCAGTACTTC.

The chain combines TRBV20-1 with TRBJ1-1; tentative D call: TRBD1 (6 bases). This CDR3 is built from 12 residues. Germline CDR1 and CDR2: DFQATT and SNEGSKA (reference sequence). CDR3 in amino acids: CRPGTLNTEAFF. DNA for the CDR3: TGCAGGCCGGGGACATTGAACACTGAAGCTTTCTTT.

The chain uses TRBV5-1 and TRBJ2-6; D is unresolved. The CDR3 is 16 residues long. Trimming took 1 base from V and 0 from J, leaving 8 bases between them. The germline V gene encodes CDR1 SGHRS and CDR2 YFSETQ. The CDR3 DNA is TGCGCCAGCAGCTTGAGGCGGACCTCTGGGGCCAACGTCCTGACTTTC. Translating gives CASSLRRTSGANVLTF.

The chain joins TRBV7-8 to TRBJ2-7; maybe TRBD2 (5 bases). Trimming shortened V by 1 base and J by 6 bases, and 13 bases separated the two germline ends. CDR3 length: 14 amino acids. CDR1 is SGHVS and CDR2 is FQNEAQ in the germline V gene. The CDR3 DNA reads as TGTGCCAGCAGCTTAGAACTAGTCGGCCGCGAGCAGTACTTC. Its translation: CASSLELVGREQYF. Complete variable domain (other parts from reference TRBV7-8 and TRBJ2-7): GAGVSQSPRYKVAKRGQDVALRCDPISGHVSLFWYQQALGQGPEFLTYFQNEAQLDKSGLPSDRFFAERPEGSVSTLKIQRTQQEDSAVYLCASSLELVGREQYFGPGTRLTVT.